Sequencing of this T cell receptor (beta chain) was carried out in a study of cytotoxic CD8 clonotypes in ibrutinib-treated CLL. Study as a whole: Collecting the response samples happened after a median 12 months of treatment, with a range of 6 to 36.

Sequencing used immunoSEQ multiplex PCR; TCRdb keeps in-frame clones, though not all of them. The sample holds approximately 60,000 clones, approximately 54% seen once. Sequenced here: PBMCs, sampled at disease progression, from a patient treated with ibrutinib. The sequence derives from a human donor with chronic lymphocytic leukemia.

The CDR3 DNA is TGTGCTAGTGGTTTGGAAAGAAGGGATACGCAGTATTTT. Its translation is CASGLERRDTQYF. The chain employs TRBV12-5 and TRBJ2-3; D unclear. Trimming pared 1 base from V and 6 bases from J, leaving 8 bases between. Germline lookup yields CDR1 LGHNT and CDR2 FRNRAP. The CDR3 is 13 residues long.